This T cell receptor (beta chain) was observed in a study of shared clonotypes between healthy human individuals. Trimming took off 10 bases at V and 7 bases at J, with 18 bases between the two ends. Germline V gene lookup returns CDR1 MNHEY and CDR2 SMNVEV (reference sequence). The CDR3 extends over 13 amino acids. Authors' analysis steps: As immunoSEQ supplied junction-only sequences (without quality scores), filtering differed. Sequencing was performed with immunoSEQ multiplex PCR; in TCRdb, only in-frame clones are kept and a portion is missing. V, J and clone size are those of that table, while D and trimming were read from the DNA. The sample yields a few million clones, 85% to 95% seen once. Donors comprised only Caucasian adults living in Nashville, Tennessee.

This chain connects TRBV27 to TRBJ2-3, with D perhaps TRBD1 (7 bases). The TCR sequence derives from a man between 18 and 29 years old in good health. The sequenced sample was naive CD4+ T cells sorted from blood. The subset denotes: CD45RA+ positively selected. CDR3 protein: CAIQGTATNTQYF. DNA for the CDR3: TGTGCCATACAGGGGACTGCCACTAATACGCAGTATTTT.